Listed below are T cell receptor beta chains from one sample, sequenced in a study of T cell changes during pregnancy in multiple sclerosis. Only in-frame clones appear in the TCRdb table, and some are missing; sequencing was by immunoSEQ multiplex PCR. The sample lists roughly 64,000 clones; around nine tenths were seen once. The sequencing here drew on peripheral blood, taken in the second trimester of pregnancy. The receptors stem from a female donor with multiple sclerosis, enrolled in a pregnancy study. CDR3s include the opening cysteine and the closing phenylalanine or tryptophan. A D gene is named only where the DNA matches it firmly. The size entry is marked missing in some rows and otherwise reads once, few, many or a size class.

j_gene: TRBJ2-1
d_gene: .
abundance: .
v_gene: TRBV30
CDR3aa: CAWSVLMGANNEQFF
CDR3nt: TGTGCCTGGAGTGTATTGATGGGAGCCAACAATGAGCAGTTCTTC

j_gene: TRBJ2-7
d_gene: .
abundance: .
v_gene: TRBV7-9
CDR3aa: CASSYSNGEQYF
CDR3nt: TGTGCCAGCAGCTATAGTAACGGCGAGCAGTACTTC

j_gene: TRBJ2-7
d_gene: .
abundance: .
v_gene: TRBV7-9
CDR3aa: CASSRHQALYF
CDR3nt: TGTGCCAGCAGCAGGCACCAGGCCCTGTACTTC

j_gene: TRBJ2-7
d_gene: .
abundance: once
v_gene: TRBV30
CDR3aa: CAWSVPTESSYEQYF
CDR3nt: TGTGCCTGGAGTGTCCCAACGGAGAGCTCCTACGAGCAGTACTTC

j_gene: TRBJ1-2
d_gene: TRBD1
abundance: .
v_gene: TRBV19
CDR3aa: CASSIDGQVRGYTF
CDR3nt: TGTGCCAGTAGTATAGACGGACAGGTGCGAGGCTACACCTTC

j_gene: TRBJ2-7
d_gene: .
abundance: .
v_gene: TRBV7-2
CDR3aa: CASSQGGGANYEQYF
CDR3nt: TGTGCCAGCAGCCAAGGGGGCGGGGCCAACTACGAGCAGTACTTC

j_gene: TRBJ2-7
d_gene: TRBD2
abundance: .
v_gene: TRBV27
CDR3aa: CASSPSLAGETYEQYF
CDR3nt: TGTGCCAGCAGTCCCTCTCTAGCGGGAGAAACCTACGAGCAGTACTTC

j_gene: TRBJ2-3
d_gene: TRBD2
abundance: .
v_gene: TRBV10-1
CDR3aa: CASSTSGGSTDTQYF
CDR3nt: TGCGCCAGCAGCACTAGCGGGGGAAGCACAGATACGCAGTATTTT

j_gene: TRBJ1-2
d_gene: .
abundance: .
v_gene: TRBV27
CDR3aa: CASQSGRAGGYTF
CDR3nt: TGTGCCAGCCAGTCTGGGCGGGCCGGTGGCTACACCTTC

j_gene: TRBJ2-2
d_gene: .
abundance: .
v_gene: TRBV28
CDR3aa: CASRSTGDTGELFF
CDR3nt: TGTGCCAGCAGGAGTACGGGAGACACCGGGGAGCTGTTTTTT

j_gene: TRBJ1-1
d_gene: TRBD1
abundance: .
v_gene: TRBV10-3
CDR3aa: CAISEADRGVWTEAFF
CDR3nt: TGTGCCATCAGTGAGGCGGACAGGGGGGTTTGGACTGAAGCTTTCTTT

j_gene: TRBJ1-2
d_gene: .
abundance: .
v_gene: TRBV9
CDR3aa: CASSVEARSRGYHYGYTF
CDR3nt: TGTGCCAGCAGCGTAGAGGCAAGGAGTAGGGGGTACCACTATGGCTACACCTTC

j_gene: TRBJ2-7
d_gene: TRBD1
abundance: .
v_gene: TRBV4-1
CDR3aa: CASSQSPTGSEEQYF
CDR3nt: TGCGCCAGCAGCCAATCGCCGACAGGGTCGGAGGAGCAGTACTTC

j_gene: TRBJ2-2
d_gene: .
abundance: .
v_gene: TRBV28
CDR3aa: CASSNGQGWAGELFF
CDR3nt: TGTGCCAGCAGTAATGGGCAGGGGTGGGCCGGGGAGCTGTTTTTT

j_gene: TRBJ2-7
d_gene: TRBD1
abundance: .
v_gene: TRBV7-9
CDR3aa: CASSPRGTFNEQYF
CDR3nt: TGTGCCAGCAGCCCCAGGGGGACCTTCAACGAGCAGTACTTC

j_gene: TRBJ1-2
d_gene: .
abundance: .
v_gene: TRBV5-1
CDR3aa: CASSLSSRDDGGKAF
CDR3nt: TGCGCCAGCAGCCTAAGCAGCCGGGATGACGGAGGCAAGGCCTTC

j_gene: TRBJ1-2
d_gene: .
abundance: .
v_gene: TRBV19
CDR3aa: CASSPSTVNYGYTF
CDR3nt: TGTGCCAGTAGTCCCTCCACAGTTAACTATGGCTACACCTTC

j_gene: TRBJ1-1
d_gene: .
abundance: .
v_gene: TRBV20-1
CDR3aa: CSAPTSVWAFF
CDR3nt: TGCAGTGCTCCTACTTCCGTGTGGGCTTTCTTT

j_gene: TRBJ1-4
d_gene: .
abundance: .
v_gene: TRBV7-9
CDR3aa: CASSSHREGNEKLFF
CDR3nt: TGTGCCAGCAGCAGCCACAGGGAGGGGAATGAAAAACTGTTTTTT

j_gene: TRBJ2-5
d_gene: .
abundance: .
v_gene: TRBV11-2
CDR3aa: CASSLDLGAVPTQYF
CDR3nt: TGTGCCAGCAGCTTAGATCTAGGAGCAGTCCCGACCCAGTACTTC

j_gene: TRBJ1-2
d_gene: TRBD1
abundance: .
v_gene: TRBV30
CDR3aa: CAWSMDRGAYGYTF
CDR3nt: TGTGCCTGGAGCATGGACAGGGGAGCCTATGGCTACACCTTC

j_gene: TRBJ2-5
d_gene: .
abundance: .
v_gene: TRBV6-5
CDR3aa: CASSYLGVETQYF
CDR3nt: TGTGCCAGCAGTTACCTAGGGGTAGAGACCCAGTACTTC

j_gene: TRBJ2-3
d_gene: .
abundance: .
v_gene: TRBV6-1
CDR3aa: CATLMATAITDTQYF
CDR3nt: TGTGCCACCCTCATGGCGACAGCTATTACAGATACGCAGTATTTT

j_gene: TRBJ2-2
d_gene: .
abundance: .
v_gene: TRBV7-7
CDR3aa: CASSQRGGENTGELFF
CDR3nt: TGTGCCAGCAGCCAAAGGGGGGGGGAGAACACCGGGGAGCTGTTTTTT

j_gene: TRBJ1-2
d_gene: TRBD1
abundance: .
v_gene: TRBV5-6
CDR3aa: CASSLGGTGQGYTF
CDR3nt: TGTGCCAGCAGCTTGGGAGGGACAGGGCAAGGCTACACCTTC

j_gene: TRBJ1-4
d_gene: TRBD1
abundance: .
v_gene: TRBV4-2
CDR3aa: CASSQDPQGGNEKLFF
CDR3nt: TGTGCCAGCAGCCAAGATCCCCAGGGGGGTAATGAAAAACTGTTTTTT

j_gene: TRBJ1-3
d_gene: .
abundance: .
v_gene: TRBV6-5
CDR3aa: CASSYPGDGNTIYF
CDR3nt: TGTGCCAGCAGCTACCCGGGGGACGGAAACACCATATATTTT

j_gene: TRBJ2-5
d_gene: .
abundance: .
v_gene: TRBV27
CDR3aa: CASRPRGGWETQYF
CDR3nt: TGTGCCAGCAGACCCCGCGGAGGATGGGAGACCCAGTACTTC

j_gene: TRBJ2-1
d_gene: TRBD2
abundance: .
v_gene: TRBV2
CDR3aa: CASSEEASGNNEQFF
CDR3nt: TGTGCCAGCAGTGAAGAGGCTAGCGGGAACAATGAGCAGTTCTTC

j_gene: TRBJ1-2
d_gene: .
abundance: .
v_gene: TRBV4-1
CDR3aa: CASSQGEGLGYGYTF
CDR3nt: TGCGCCAGCAGCCAAGGGGAGGGGCTTGGCTATGGCTACACCTTC

j_gene: TRBJ1-1
d_gene: .
abundance: .
v_gene: TRBV5-4
CDR3aa: CASSLIAGGNTEAFF
CDR3nt: TGTGCCAGCAGCTTGATTGCGGGGGGGAACACTGAAGCTTTCTTT

j_gene: TRBJ2-2
d_gene: TRBD2
abundance: .
v_gene: TRBV7-3
CDR3aa: CASSYPSGTTGELFF
CDR3nt: TGTGCCAGCAGCTACCCTAGCGGAACAACCGGGGAGCTGTTTTTT

j_gene: TRBJ1-4
d_gene: .
abundance: .
v_gene: TRBV7-9
CDR3aa: CASSPPQAGMNNEKLFF
CDR3nt: TGTGCCAGCAGCCCCCCCCAGGCAGGGATGAATAATGAAAAACTGTTTTTT

j_gene: TRBJ1-1
d_gene: .
abundance: .
v_gene: TRBV6-1
CDR3aa: CASSESGPLEAFF
CDR3nt: TGTGCCAGCAGTGAAAGCGGCCCCTTGGAAGCTTTCTTT

j_gene: TRBJ1-4
d_gene: .
abundance: .
v_gene: TRBV7-9
CDR3aa: CASSRYIGGNEKLFF
CDR3nt: TGTGCCAGCAGCCGATATATTGGGGGGAATGAAAAACTGTTTTTT

j_gene: TRBJ2-5
d_gene: TRBD2
abundance: .
v_gene: TRBV19
CDR3aa: CASSIDPGGETQYF
CDR3nt: TGTGCCAGTAGTATAGACCCGGGAGGAGAGACCCAGTACTTC

j_gene: TRBJ2-7
d_gene: TRBD2
abundance: .
v_gene: TRBV15
CDR3aa: CATSSKRERQQYF
CDR3nt: TGTGCCACCAGCAGCAAGCGGGAGCGTCAGCAGTACTTC

j_gene: TRBJ2-7
d_gene: .
abundance: .
v_gene: TRBV5-6
CDR3aa: CASSLSPVYEQYF
CDR3nt: TGTGCCAGCAGCTTAAGTCCAGTCTACGAGCAGTACTTC

j_gene: TRBJ1-2
d_gene: TRBD1
abundance: .
v_gene: TRBV9
CDR3aa: CASSVASSGTVYGYTF
CDR3nt: TGTGCCAGCAGCGTAGCTTCTTCGGGGACAGTCTATGGCTACACCTTC

j_gene: TRBJ1-1
d_gene: .
abundance: .
v_gene: TRBV5-4
CDR3aa: CASSLGAGGYTEAFF
CDR3nt: TGTGCCAGCAGCTTGGGGGCGGGAGGGTACACTGAAGCTTTCTTT